The source of this T cell receptor beta chain is a study of T cells in Graves' hyperthyroidism and ophthalmopathy. Study as a whole: Peripheral blood was obtained at initial diagnosis, preceding any treatment.

General study points: Blood also showed most of the thyroid clonotypes that were expanded above 0.001. Before onset, ophthalmopathy was predicted by the model a median roughly six months earlier.

There were TCR beta CDR3 regions amplified from RNA transcripts. HTBI primers were the set used in a first-round RT-PCR of the TCR CDR3. TCRdb processed the multiplex PCR reads anew with MiXCR; each CDR3 protein has one entry. The sample lists about 600,000 distinct CDR3 sequences, more than 15% occurring once. The germline V gene has CDR1 MNHEY and CDR2 SMNVEV (reference sequence). V shed 4 bases and J shed 0 bases, with 13 bases lying between them. This CDR3 is built from 16 residues. The table lists this clonotype with many counts. Its antigen remains unknown. Patients with ophthalmopathy all had a Clinical Activity Score of at least 3, a NOSPECS grade of at least 4 and duration under 3 months.

This TCR was sampled from a woman aged 40 to 50 with Graves' ophthalmopathy. V gene TRBV27 combines with J gene TRBJ2-1, with D possibly TRBD2 on 6 matching bases. Sequenced material: blood. DNA of the CDR3: TGTGCCAGCAGTTCCGCGGCGGGGAGCTCCTACAATGAGCAGTTCTTC. Translated: CASSSAAGSSYNEQFF.